A selection of T cell receptor beta chains follows, all from one sample in a study of CD8 T cells in Susac syndrome. One entry per CDR3 protein results from TCRdb running MiXCR on the immunoSEQ multiplex PCR reads. The table shows tens of thousands of distinct CDR3 sequences, with 90% to 95% occurring only once. The specimen sequenced was CD8+ T cells from PBMCs. These TCRs come from a human donor in good health. CDR3s leave out the opening cysteine and the closing phenylalanine or tryptophan.

j_call v_call cdr3_length cdr3_aa
TRBJ2-1 TRBV5-1 14 ASSPGVGGNYNEQF
TRBJ2-3 TRBV13 14 ASSPLGTGGDDTQY
TRBJ2-3 TRBV19 15 ASRALPGQGNTDTQY
TRBJ2-1 TRBV30 9 AWISLNEQF
TRBJ2-2 TRBV7-9 14 ASSFFGQGYTGELF
TRBJ2-1 TRBV11-1 14 ASSLMRQKKYNEQF
TRBJ2-4 TRBV6-5 11 ASSYGQGFLQY
TRBJ2-1 TRBV28 10 ASREGVNEQF
TRBJ2-3 TRBV27 12 ASSWRPITDTQY
TRBJ2-1 TRBV6-5 12 ASGSTGSYNEQF
TRBJ2-6 TRBV6-1 13 ASSQGQSGANVLT
TRBJ2-3 TRBV4-1 14 ASSQAGPPSTDTQY
TRBJ1-6 TRBV27 12 ASSFSRGNSPLH
TRBJ2-7 TRBV6-5 11 ASSYPGGYEQY
TRBJ1-2 TRBV7-2 14 ASNRPGQGALYGYT
TRBJ2-2 TRBV5-1 13 ASTVGQGSTGELF
TRBJ2-1 TRBV4-3 14 ASSQAVGAHYNEQF
TRBJ2-1 TRBV20-1 15 SVPFRTSGGPWDEQF
TRBJ2-6 TRBV6-4 14 ASSDSGGAGANVLT
TRBJ1-2 TRBV7-2 14 ASSPRPGREDYGYT
TRBJ1-2 TRBV25-1 11 ASSVGDFYGYT
TRBJ2-7 TRBV29-1 9 SVGTAYEQY
TRBJ2-3 TRBV5-5 12 ASSSPTSTDTQY
TRBJ2-5 TRBV10-3 11 AINRPIEETQY
TRBJ2-7 TRBV7-9 14 ASSLGTGGINYEQY
TRBJ1-1 TRBV20-1 11 SAKTGGNTEAF
TRBJ1-6 TRBV27 14 ASSSSNSLRGSPLH
TRBJ2-2 TRBV7-6 17 ASSLGSGLAGQNTGELF
TRBJ1-2 TRBV9 12 ASSVGDRGHGYT
TRBJ2-3 TRBV5-4 14 ASSMKDYPAGDTQY
TRBJ2-7 TRBV2 15 ASRAPGTESRMNEQY
TRBJ1-1 TRBV4-2 14 ASSLTSGRRNTEAF
TRBJ2-1 TRBV27 13 ASSRTGGRINEQF
TRBJ2-5 TRBV15 14 ATRDSGGHAKETQY
TRBJ2-1 TRBV6-2/TRBV6-3 11 ASSYKTEDEQF
TRBJ1-6 TRBV28 13 ASRLMDGVVSPLH
TRBJ1-1 TRBV29-1 12 SVEVDGIPTEAF
TRBJ2-2 TRBV7-3 14 ASSYPGTSKTGELF
TRBJ2-1 TRBV19 12 ASSPQGLYNEQF